The entry that follows covers one TCR beta chain sequence. Its specificity is not known. This entry is derived from a study of T cell responses to AZD1222 COVID-19 vaccine. The study, taken as a whole, reports: Spike-specific TCR depth and breadth grew after two AZD1222 doses. Repertoire sampling happened only post peak T cell response. Among those given AZD1222, only six were seropositive at baseline. Possibly, clonal diversity was underestimated; donors were largely white British and included more females.

Using immunoSEQ multiplex PCR, the repertoire was profiled, and TCRdb retains in-frame clones only, with some absent. Seen here are more than 110,000 clones, over 90% observed once, and the top ten hold around 5%. The specimen comprised peripheral blood, sampled on day 0 of AZD1222 vaccination. The origin of this receptor is an adult in good health.

In nucleotides, the CDR3 is TGTGCCAGCAGCCAAGATCCCGCTACTACCCAGTACTTC. Protein product: CASSQDPATTQYF. The J gene is TRBJ2-5, the V gene TRBV14, with D unresolved. Germline V gene data show CDR1 as SGHDN and CDR2 as FVKESK. Trimming cost V 0 bases and J 8 bases, with 10 bases left between them. The CDR3 is 13 amino acids. Supplemented by reference TRBV14 and TRBJ2-5, the full variable domain reads EAGVTQFPSHSVIEKGQTVTLRCDPISGHDNLYWYRRVMGKEIKFLLHFVKESKQDESGMPNNRFLAERTGGTYSTLKVQPAELEDSGVYFCASSQDPATTQYFGPGTRLLVL.